This T cell receptor (beta chain) derives from a study of cytomegalovirus exposure and HLA in healthy donors. Study summary: Genotyping of hundreds of donors showed that roughly 83% belonged to the Caucasian-associated ancestry cluster.

Amplification used 60 Vbeta primers and 13 Jbeta primers. The protocol was immunoSEQ multiplex PCR, while the TCRdb copy is restricted to in-frame clones and leaves out a portion. Of some 70,000 clones in the sample, about 81% were seen once. The sequence was obtained from a woman between 50 and 59 years old in good health and CMV-seronegative. Sequencing was carried out using PBMCs.

CDR3 in amino acids: CASSQVLAPRSNTGELFF. CDR3 sequence (DNA): TGCGCCAGCAGCCAAGTTTTAGCCCCGCGATCGAACACCGGGGAGCTGTTTTTT. This sequence joins TRBV4-1 and TRBJ2-2; D gene ambiguous. Between the trimmed V and J ends, which lost 1 base and 0 bases, there was a span of 15 bases. Looked up from germline, CDR1 is MGHRA and CDR2 is YSYEKL. The CDR3 sequence is 18 residues long.